This record concerns one TCR beta chain sequence. Its antigen remains unidentified. These data come from a study of T cell repertoires in cytomegalovirus infection. For the study at large: CMV epitopes in the study were HLA-C-restricted (recently identified) and HLA-B-restricted (well studied).

TCRdb recomputed calls from the reads with MiXCR, one row per CDR3 protein. The sample has roughly 800,000 distinct CDR3 sequences, almost 30% seen once. Germline CDR1 reads SGHNT; CDR2 reads YYREEE (reference sequence). This CDR3 region has 15 residues. The V segment lost 3 bases and the J segment 6 bases; nucleotides outside the gene matches: 8. Study-wide findings and caveats: Predominance within the ex vivo response was attributable to HLA-C-restricted CMV-specific TCR beta clonotypes.

This chain joins TRBV5-4 and TRBJ2-2; 7 bases agree with TRBD1. The sequence derives from a human donor in good health (CMV status not recorded). Some clones in this sample may be carry-over from other donors' samples. The material sequenced was cultured CD8+ T cells from PBMCs, taken from culture after CMV antigen stimulation. As DNA, the CDR3 is TGTGCCAGCAGCTCAGCGACAGGGCATCCCGGGGAGCTGTTTTTT. Translation gives CASSSATGHPGELFF.